This T cell receptor (beta chain) was profiled in a study of cytomegalovirus exposure and HLA in healthy donors. J gave up 0 bases and V 6 bases, and 4 bases lay outside the gene matches. This CDR3 spans 15 amino acids. Germline V gene data show CDR1 as LGHNA and CDR2 as YSLEER. Sequenced by immunoSEQ multiplex PCR; TCRdb stores in-frame clones only, minus some. The sample has 170,000 or so clones, 84% seen once. The sample consisted of PBMCs. This clonotype originated in a woman between 18 and 30 years old in good health and CMV-seropositive. This chain joins TRBV4-3 and TRBJ2-1; 8 bases match TRBD2. The CDR3: CASSRSGGSYNEQFF. Here the CDR3 DNA reads TGCGCCAGCAGTAGAAGCGGGGGCTCCTACAATGAGCAGTTCTTC.